This T cell receptor beta chain stems from a study of blood T cell repertoires in COVID-19 (dated by TCRdb to 2018 to 2021). Regarding the complete study: Samples from collaborators originated in the United States, Italy and Spain and spanned both the acute and convalescent phases of COVID-19. The repertoires were released in a freely available public database intended as a resource for research on the immune response to SARS-CoV-2. The material from the prospective study consisted of cDNA or gDNA derived from T cells, B-cell-depleted T cells, or PBMCs. Subjects who had been exposed to COVID-19, were actively infected with it, or had recovered from it provided the deeply sampled blood TCRbeta repertoires that made up the dataset. Where available, HLA class I and class II types were taken from metadata supplied by the sample provider and were not determined by assay-based typing. Samples were obtained from the ongoing ImmuneRACE study (first 160 participants) and from 1,254 subjects provided by 6 global collaborators. Nearly every sample came with metadata listing a de-identified subject ID, COVID-19 status, age in years and sex.

In the case of this clone: The clone's antigen remains unknown. Per-nucleotide qualities are absent, and no much larger clonotype sits a single base away.

General conclusions and limits of the study: The quantity of clinical and demographic metadata differed by source and by participant and was supplied without curation.

Each collaborating institution followed its own protocols to collect whole blood in K2EDTA tubes. For TCRbeta analysis, collaborator samples were shipped as frozen whole blood, as isolated PBMCs, or as DNA extracted from either sample type. The CDR3 runs 17 residues from the cysteine to the phenylalanine. The DNA shown is the 51-base CDR3, in frame from base 1. CDR1 and CDR2, per the germline V gene, are SGHRS and YFSETQ. Clipping removes 0 bases from V and 0 bases from J, with 9 as the unmatched junction base count. TCRbeta CDR3 regions were amplified from genomic DNA using the immunoSEQ Assay, a bias-controlled multiplex PCR. On the study's bioinformatics: Within the assay, amplification of reference gene primers was used to estimate how many nucleated cells each sample contained. Sequence reads were collapsed and filtered to measure the absolute abundance of every unique TCRbeta CDR3 rearrangement. Productive Simpson clonality was computed per sample as the square root of Simpson's diversity index over productive rearrangements. In its TCRdb copy, this immuneACCESS table keeps in-frame sequences only and misses some clones. Where compared with another copy, unresolved V genes explain less than half of these, and the others have no known cause. That table is the source of V, J and clone size, and D and trimming were worked out from the DNA. The sample yields 100,000 or so clones; less than 90% were counted once. The ten largest clones take up around 4.1% of the sample.

Sequenced material: peripheral blood. The chain employs TRBV5-1 and TRBJ2-7, with 7 junctional bases fitting TRBD1. This TCR was recovered from a man between 45 and 60 years old with acute or convalescent COVID-19. CDR3 protein: CASSLAPTGFGSYEQYF. DNA sequence: TGCGCCAGCAGCTTGGCTCCGACAGGGTTTGGCTCCTACGAGCAGTACTTC.